A single sample is the source of the 27 T cell receptor beta chains below, sequenced in a study of T cells expressing NK-cell markers. From the 5' RACE reads, TCRdb lists one entry per CDR3 protein and no DNA. This sample lists roughly 350,000 distinct CDR3 sequences; its ten largest clones have 5.2%. The material sequenced was blood T cells: a sorted CD56 or NKG2C T cell subset, CD4+ or CD8+ T cells, or bulk PBMC T cells (not recorded which). The receptor source for this set is a man aged 18-70 years in good health.

Measured by frequency, this clonotype is medium-sized. The chain uses TRBV29-1 and TRBJ2-5; the D call of TRBD2 rests on TCRdb alone, since no DNA is present to check it. CDR1 is SQVTM and CDR2 is ANQGSEA in the germline V gene. The CDR3 length is 15 residues. The CDR3 protein is CSVEDHGRPGETQYF.

The V gene is TRBV5-1, the J gene TRBJ2-1; TCRdb reports TRBD1, a call that lacks DNA to check it against. Germline CDR1 SGHRS, CDR2 YFSETQ. This CDR3 has 16 amino acids. CDR3 loop: CASSSRTGRPSNEQFF.

This rearrangement joins TRBV12-3 or TRBV12-4 to TRBJ2-2; TCRdb indicates TRBD1, and absent DNA this call remains unverified. The CDR3 sequence is 15 residues long. The CDR3 sequence is CASSRGGANTGELFF.

J is TRBJ2-5 and V is TRBV5-6; TCRdb gives TRBD1 as the D gene, but with no DNA this cannot be confirmed. The germline V gene encodes CDR1 SGHDT and CDR2 YYEEEE. The CDR3 has 13 amino acids. CDR3 residues: CASSRGTEETQYF.

The genes are TRBV14 and TRBJ2-4; the TCRdb call, TRBD1, lacks DNA for checking. Per germline, CDR1 SGHDN and CDR2 FVKESK. The CDR3 loop spans 18 amino acids. The CDR3 sequence: CASSRSGTGGSLRGIQYF. Together with reference TRBV14 and TRBJ2-4, the CDR3 gives the full variable domain: EAGVTQFPSHSVIEKGQTVTLRCDPISGHDNLYWYRRVMGKEIKFLLHFVKESKQDESGMPNNRFLAERTGGTYSTLKVQPAELEDSGVYFCASSRSGTGGSLRGIQYFGAGTRLSVL.

The chain joins TRBV6-1 to TRBJ2-1; the TCRdb D gene call, TRBD2, has no DNA to confirm it. The CDR3 runs to 16 residues. Germline V lookup: CDR1 MNHNS, CDR2 SASEGT. The CDR3 sequence: CASRPAGLSLYNEQFF.

This chain connects TRBV29-1 to TRBJ2-3; there is no DNA to check the TCRdb D call of TRBD2. CDR1 and CDR2 (germline): SQVTM, ANQGSEA. The CDR3 length is 14 residues. The CDR3: CSVDPGGPRDTQYF.

V usage is TRBV11-2 and J usage is TRBJ2-1; the TCRdb call, TRBD1, lacks DNA for checking. The germline V gene has CDR1 SGHAT and CDR2 FQNNGV. This CDR3 is built from 15 residues. The CDR3 sequence: CATSPGQSVGGEQFF.

The chain joins TRBV7-2 to TRBJ1-1; TCRdb calls TRBD1, which cannot be checked without DNA. Per germline, CDR1 SGHTA and CDR2 FQGNSA. The CDR3 loop spans 15 amino acids. The CDR3 protein is CASSPRQGAATEAFF. Full variable domain (rest looked up from reference TRBV7-2 and TRBJ1-1): GAGVSQSPSNKVTEKGKDVELRCDPISGHTALYWYRQSLGQGLEFLIYFQGNSAPDKSGLPSDRFSAERTGGSVSTLTIQRTQQEDSAVYLCASSPRQGAATEAFFGQGTRLTVV.

The rearrangement links TRBV20-1 to TRBJ1-2. There are 15 residues in the CDR3. CDR1 is DFQATT, CDR2 SNEGSKA, per germline (reference sequence). The CDR3 here is CSAEVPGREGYGYTF.

The chain links TRBV6-5 to TRBJ1-6; TCRdb picks TRBD1, but there is no DNA to check that call. In germline, CDR1 is MNHEY, CDR2 SVGAGI. The CDR3 is made up of 15 amino acids. This CDR3 is CASSSKGQNNSPLHF.

This chain joins TRBV20-1 and TRBJ2-1; TCRdb outputs TRBD1, but without DNA this stays unchecked. This CDR3 has 14 amino acids. The V gene's germline CDR1 is DFQATT and CDR2 SNEGSKA (reference sequence). The CDR3 region is CSARRGQGYNEQFF.

The V call is TRBV29-1, the J call TRBJ2-7; TCRdb names TRBD1, which stays unverified in the absence of DNA. This CDR3 region has 14 residues. Germline CDR1 and CDR2: SQVTM and ANQGSEA. The chain's CDR3 is CSVEYRTGTGKQYF.

The chain employs TRBV20-1 and TRBJ2-7; TCRdb selects TRBD2, and the lack of DNA leaves this call unchecked. The length of the CDR3 is 14 residues. Germline assignment: CDR1 DFQATT and CDR2 SNEGSKA (reference sequence). The CDR3 protein is CSAPRTSGTYEQYF.

This chain links TRBV27 with TRBJ2-5; TCRdb's D gene call, TRBD1, goes unchecked for lack of DNA. Germline V gene sequence: CDR1 MNHEY, CDR2 SMNVEV (reference sequence). The CDR3 extends over 13 amino acids. CDR3 sequence: CASSRRGMKTQYF.

The V gene is TRBV15, the J gene TRBJ2-5; TCRdb calls TRBD1, which cannot be checked without DNA. The CDR3 extends over 16 amino acids. Germline V gene sequence: CDR1 LNHNV, CDR2 YYDKDF (reference sequence). CDR3 protein: CATSRADRDHQETQYF.

The gene calls are TRBV6-6 and TRBJ2-2. The germline CDR1 and CDR2 sequences are MNHNY and SVGAGI (reference sequence). The CDR3 has 13 amino acids. This CDR3 is CANRMAGTGELFF.

The gene calls are TRBV7-9 and TRBJ1-1. The germline V gene has CDR1 SEHNR and CDR2 FQNEAQ (reference sequence). The CDR3 sequence is 15 residues long. CDR3 region: CASSSGQFSNTEAFF.

The rearrangement links TRBV9 to TRBJ2-6; as DNA is missing, the TRBD1 call by TCRdb cannot be tested. Germline V lookup: CDR1 SGDLS, CDR2 YYNGEE. This CDR3 spans 16 amino acids. This chain's CDR3 is CASSHGQGAGANVLTF.

J is TRBJ2-2 and V is TRBV12-3 or TRBV12-4; TCRdb's D call, TRBD1, is unchecked because there is no DNA. The CDR3 is 14 residues long. This CDR3 is CASSQGVNTGELFF.

The chain joins TRBV5-4 to TRBJ1-1. There are 16 residues in the CDR3. The germline CDR1 and CDR2 sequences are SGHNT and YYREEE (reference sequence). CDR3 protein: CASSSGIHVGNTEAFF.

J is TRBJ1-2 and V is TRBV19; TCRdb calls TRBD1, which cannot be checked without DNA. Germline CDR1 is LNHDA and CDR2 is SQIVND (reference sequence). CDR3 size: 15 residues. The CDR3 loop reads CASSIDLRPGEGYTF.

The chain uses TRBV3-1 and TRBJ2-2; TCRdb proposes TRBD1, but this gene call is untestable without DNA. CDR3 size: 18 residues. The germline CDR1 and CDR2 sequences are LGHDT and YNNKEL (reference sequence). This chain's CDR3 is CASSRTIPAGQNTGELFF. Looking up the rest from reference TRBV3-1 and TRBJ2-2 gives the full variable domain: DTAVSQTPKYLVTQMGNDKSIKCEQNLGHDTMYWYKQDSKKFLKIMFSYNNKELIINETVPNRFSPKSPDKAHLNLHINSLELGDSAVYFCASSRTIPAGQNTGELFFGEGSRLTVL.

V gene TRBV7-3 combines with J gene TRBJ2-7; TCRdb names TRBD2, which stays unverified in the absence of DNA. Germline assignment: CDR1 SGHTA and CDR2 FQGTGA. This CDR3 is 15 amino acids long. The CDR3 loop reads CASTNLTSHSYEQYF.

V is TRBV5-6 and J is TRBJ2-2; TCRdb designates TRBD1, a call that cannot be tested without DNA. The CDR3 loop spans 18 amino acids. Germline CDR1 and CDR2: SGHDT and YYEEEE. This chain's CDR3 is CASSPTHKRDRGDGELFF.

This chain links TRBV6-1 with TRBJ1-1. CDR1 and CDR2 (germline): MNHNS, SASEGT. This CDR3 is 15 amino acids long. The CDR3 spells CASIRSGSRSTEAFF.

The chain employs TRBV19 and TRBJ2-7; the D gene TCRdb calls, TRBD1, cannot be checked with no DNA. From germline, CDR1 is LNHDA and CDR2 SQIVND (reference sequence). The CDR3 spans 15 residues. The CDR3: CASSTAGTGNYEQYF.